This T cell receptor beta chain came from a study of blood T cell repertoires in COVID-19 (dated by TCRdb to about 2020). About the investigation overall: Collaborator samples came from the United States, Italy and Spain and covered acute and convalescent phases of COVID-19. The material from the prospective study consisted of cDNA or gDNA derived from T cells, B-cell-depleted T cells, or PBMCs. The dataset comprised deeply sampled blood TCRbeta repertoires from subjects exposed to, actively infected with, or recovered from COVID-19. The repertoires were made available in a free public database intended to serve as a resource for research on the immune response to SARS-CoV-2. Samples came from the ongoing ImmuneRACE study (first 160 participants) plus 1,254 subjects from 6 global collaborators. A de-identified subject ID, COVID-19 status, age in years and sex were almost always included in the sample metadata. Where HLA class I and class II types were available, the types were taken from metadata supplied by the sample provider, not from assay-based typing. Overall results and qualifications from the work: Clinical and demographic metadata were provided uncurated, with the amount varying by source and participant.

As for this clone: Its antigen specificity is not known. Nothing much larger sits one base from this clone, and base qualities are not available.

Spanning cysteine to phenylalanine, the CDR3 consists of 16 amino acids. The kept DNA is CDR3 alone, 48 bases in frame from the first base. Trimming leaves V shorter by 6 bases and J shorter by 3 bases, with the junction holding 11 bases beyond the gene matches. According to the germline V gene (reference sequence), CDR1 reads LNHDA and CDR2 reads SQIVND. Collaborating institutions collected whole blood in K2EDTA tubes following their own protocols. For TCRbeta analysis, collaborators shipped samples in one of three forms: frozen whole blood, isolated PBMCs, or DNA extracted from either of those sample types. TCRbeta CDR3 regions were amplified from genomic DNA by means of the immunoSEQ Assay, a bias-controlled multiplex PCR. For the original study's pipeline: Within the assay, amplification of reference gene primers was used to estimate how many nucleated cells each sample contained. To quantify the absolute abundance of each unique TCRbeta CDR3 rearrangement, sequence reads were collapsed and filtered. For each sample, productive Simpson clonality was calculated as the square root of Simpson's diversity index across productive rearrangements. What TCRdb holds here is the immuneACCESS table cut down to in-frame rearrangements. Part of the clones is not present; checked against another copy, under half of the missing clones reflect an unresolved V gene, and the others are unexplained. The V and J calls and clone size are taken from that table; D and trimming were inferred from the DNA. For this sample there are tens of thousands of clones; just under 80% appear just once. Together, the top ten hold 30% to 40% of the sample.

Sequenced sample: peripheral blood. The TCR originated in an elderly man with acute or convalescent COVID-19. The V and J segments used are TRBV19 and TRBJ2-7, with TRBD2 identical over 10 junction bases. The CDR3 reads CASRYSGLAEFYEQYF. At the DNA level, the sequence is TGTGCCAGTAGATACAGCGGACTAGCGGAGTTCTACGAGCAGTACTTC.